This TCR beta chain stems from a study of blood T cells in healthy people across ages. On this clonotype itself: Its antigen is not known.

Study conclusions and caveats: Total diversity from one million sequenced T cells was likely underestimated.

A second PCR, run for roughly 6 to 11 cycles, used a sample-barcoded 5' primer plus a J-beta primer mix. One entry per CDR3 protein, called by TCRdb with MiXCR from the 5' RACE reads. The sample holds about 780,000 distinct CDR3 sequences, around two thirds seen once. Trimming took off 0 bases at V and 10 bases at J, with 10 bases between the two ends. The CDR3 is 13 amino acids. Germline V gene data show CDR1 as LGHNA and CDR2 as YSLEER. Source material: blood. The clonotype originates from a man between 25 and 39 years old in good health. The rearrangement joins TRBV4-3 to TRBJ1-5; D is uncertain. This CDR3 is CASSQDRPDPQHF. CDR3 DNA: TGCGCCAGCAGCCAAGATCGGCCGGACCCCCAGCATTTT.